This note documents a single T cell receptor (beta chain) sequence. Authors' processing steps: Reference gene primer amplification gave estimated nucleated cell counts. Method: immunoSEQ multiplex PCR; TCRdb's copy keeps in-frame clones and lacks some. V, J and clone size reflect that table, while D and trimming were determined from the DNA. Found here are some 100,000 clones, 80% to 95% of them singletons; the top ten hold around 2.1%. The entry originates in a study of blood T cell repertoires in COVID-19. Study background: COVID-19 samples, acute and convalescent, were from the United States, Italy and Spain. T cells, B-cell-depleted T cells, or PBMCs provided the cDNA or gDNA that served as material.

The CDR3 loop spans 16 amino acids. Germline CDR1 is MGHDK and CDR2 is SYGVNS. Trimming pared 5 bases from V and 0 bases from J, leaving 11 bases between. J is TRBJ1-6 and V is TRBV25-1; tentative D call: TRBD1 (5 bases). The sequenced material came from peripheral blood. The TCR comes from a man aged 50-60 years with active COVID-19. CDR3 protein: CASSIRDSSYNSPLHF. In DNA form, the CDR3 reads TGTGCCAGCAGTATCAGGGATAGCTCCTATAATTCACCCCTCCACTTT.